This T cell receptor (beta chain) was identified during a study of blood T cell repertoires in COVID-19. Across the study: Donors in the United States, Italy and Spain gave samples during acute or convalescent COVID-19. PBMCs, B-cell-depleted T cells, or T cells provided the cDNA or gDNA that made up the material.

Seattle patients were enrolled during active infection and followed longitudinally. Per the original methods: Reference gene primers were amplified, and this amplification served to estimate nucleated cell counts. Sequenced by immunoSEQ multiplex PCR; TCRdb stores in-frame clones only, minus some. The V and J calls and clone size come from that table; D and trimming were worked out from the DNA. The table includes a few hundred thousand clones, around 90% detected once. CDR1 and CDR2 (germline): SQVTM, ANQGSEA. The CDR3 is made up of 11 amino acids. Sequences were obtained from peripheral blood. This chain uses TRBV29-1 with TRBJ1-1, with D perhaps matching TRBD1 (6 bases). The TCR was taken from a woman aged 55-69 years with COVID-19, enrolled during active disease. The CDR3 DNA follows: TGCACCGGACAGTTGAACACTGAAGCTTTCTTT. It codes for CTGQLNTEAFF.